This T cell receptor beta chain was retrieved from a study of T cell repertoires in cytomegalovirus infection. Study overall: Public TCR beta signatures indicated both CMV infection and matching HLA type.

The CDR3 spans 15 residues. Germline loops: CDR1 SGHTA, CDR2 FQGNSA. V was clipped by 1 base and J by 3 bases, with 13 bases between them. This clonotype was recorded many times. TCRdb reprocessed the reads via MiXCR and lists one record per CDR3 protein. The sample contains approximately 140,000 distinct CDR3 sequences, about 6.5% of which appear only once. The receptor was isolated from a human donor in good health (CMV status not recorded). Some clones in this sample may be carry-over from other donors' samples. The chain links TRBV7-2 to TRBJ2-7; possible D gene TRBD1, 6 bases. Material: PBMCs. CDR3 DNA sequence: TGTGCCAGCAGCTTAGACTATGGACAGAACTACGAGCAGTACTTC. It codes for CASSLDYGQNYEQYF.